This record covers a single T cell receptor (beta chain). Antigen specificity is unknown. The data derive from a study of CD8 T cells in ankylosing spondylitis. General study points: Ankylosing spondylitis blood appeared to carry a characteristic TCR beta motif of several highly homologous variants. Existing reports had already noted some motif variants in reactive arthritis synovial fluid and blood. As reported, disease-linked clones showed significant enrichment in matched ankylosing spondylitis synovial fluid.

Looked up from germline, CDR1 is SGHAT and CDR2 is FQNNGV. The CDR3 is 14 residues long. V lost 5 bases and J 5 bases, leaving 15 bases between the germline ends. Libraries of TCR beta came from quantitative 5'-RACE with molecular barcodes. A single record per CDR3 protein comes from TCRdb applying MiXCR to the 5' RACE reads. The sample lists nearly 250,000 distinct CDR3 sequences; under 35% were seen once. The clonotype was recovered from a male donor with ankylosing spondylitis or in good health (not recorded which). The sample consisted of blood, either unsorted or a sorted T cell fraction (not recorded which). The chain is built from TRBV11-2 and TRBJ1-1, with D possibly being TRBD1 (5 bases). The CDR3 loop is CASSLLNSGTEAFF. CDR3 nucleotide sequence: TGTGCCAGCAGCCTCCTTAACTCAGGGACTGAAGCTTTCTTT.